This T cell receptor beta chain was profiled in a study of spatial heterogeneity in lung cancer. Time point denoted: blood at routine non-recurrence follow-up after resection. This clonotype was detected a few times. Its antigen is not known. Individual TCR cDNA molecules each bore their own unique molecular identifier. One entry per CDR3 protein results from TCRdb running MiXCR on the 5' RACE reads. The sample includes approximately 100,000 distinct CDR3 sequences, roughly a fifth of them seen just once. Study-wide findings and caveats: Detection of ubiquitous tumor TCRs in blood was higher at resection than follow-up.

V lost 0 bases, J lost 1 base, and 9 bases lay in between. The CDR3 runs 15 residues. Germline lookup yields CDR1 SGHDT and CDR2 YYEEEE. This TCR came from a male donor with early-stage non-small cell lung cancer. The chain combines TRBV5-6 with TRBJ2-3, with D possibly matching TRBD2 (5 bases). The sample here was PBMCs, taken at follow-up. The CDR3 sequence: CASSLDPLGTDTQYF. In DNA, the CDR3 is TGTGCCAGCAGCTTGGACCCACTAGGCACAGATACGCAGTATTTT.